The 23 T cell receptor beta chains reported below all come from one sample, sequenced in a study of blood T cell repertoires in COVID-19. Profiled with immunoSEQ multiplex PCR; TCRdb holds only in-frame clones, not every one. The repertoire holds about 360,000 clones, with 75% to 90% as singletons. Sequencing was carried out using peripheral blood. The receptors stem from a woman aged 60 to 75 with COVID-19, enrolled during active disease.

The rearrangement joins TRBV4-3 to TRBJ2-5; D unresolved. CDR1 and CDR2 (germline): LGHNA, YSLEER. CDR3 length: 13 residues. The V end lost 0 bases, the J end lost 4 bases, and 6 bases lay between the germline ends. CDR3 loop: CASSQDYTETQYF. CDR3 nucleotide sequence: TGCGCCAGCAGCCAAGATTACACAGAGACCCAGTACTTC.

CDR3 in DNA: TGTGCCAGCAGCCCCGGACAGGGTGGGGACAATGAGCAGTTCTTC. Encoded protein: CASSPGQGGDNEQFF. The genes are TRBV11-2 and TRBJ2-1; 8 nucleotides align to TRBD1. There are 15 residues in the CDR3. V shed 5 bases, J shed 5 bases, and the junction held 8 bases outside the gene matches. From germline, CDR1 is SGHAT and CDR2 FQNNGV.

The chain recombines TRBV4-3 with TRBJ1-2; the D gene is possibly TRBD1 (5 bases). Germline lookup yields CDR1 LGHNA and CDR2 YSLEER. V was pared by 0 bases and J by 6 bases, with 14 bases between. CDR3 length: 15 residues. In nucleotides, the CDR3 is TGCGCCAGCAGCCAAGATATCCCGACAGATAATGGCTACACCTTC. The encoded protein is CASSQDIPTDNGYTF.

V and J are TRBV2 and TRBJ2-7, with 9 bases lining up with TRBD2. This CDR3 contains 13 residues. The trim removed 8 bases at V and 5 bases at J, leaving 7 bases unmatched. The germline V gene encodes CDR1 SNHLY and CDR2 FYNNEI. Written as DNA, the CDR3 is TGTGCCAGCGGTGTCCTAGCGGGGAACGAGCAGTACTTC. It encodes CASGVLAGNEQYF.

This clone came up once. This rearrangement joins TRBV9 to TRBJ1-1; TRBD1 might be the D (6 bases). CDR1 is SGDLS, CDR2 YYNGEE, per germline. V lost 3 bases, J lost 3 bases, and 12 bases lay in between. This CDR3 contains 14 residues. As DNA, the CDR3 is TGTGCCAGCAGCGGACAGGATTGGGACACTGAAGCTTTCTTT. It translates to CASSGQDWDTEAFF.

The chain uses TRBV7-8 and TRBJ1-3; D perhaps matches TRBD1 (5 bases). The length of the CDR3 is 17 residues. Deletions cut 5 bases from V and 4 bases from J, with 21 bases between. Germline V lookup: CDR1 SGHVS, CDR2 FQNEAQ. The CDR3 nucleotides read TGTGCCAGCAGCGGCCAGGGAAAAGTCCTACCGGGAAACACCATATATTTT. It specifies CASSGQGKVLPGNTIYF.

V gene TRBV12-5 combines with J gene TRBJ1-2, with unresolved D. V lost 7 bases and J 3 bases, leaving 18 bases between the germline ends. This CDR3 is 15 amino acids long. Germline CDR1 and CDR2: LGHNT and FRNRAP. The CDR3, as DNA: TGTGCTAGTGCCCCCCGCTCTCGGGGAGACTATGGCTACACCTTC. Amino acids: CASAPRSRGDYGYTF.

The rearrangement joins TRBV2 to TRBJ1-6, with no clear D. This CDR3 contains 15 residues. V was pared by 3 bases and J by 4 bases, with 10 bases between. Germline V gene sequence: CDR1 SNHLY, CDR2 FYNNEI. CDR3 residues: CASSDMALYNSPLHF. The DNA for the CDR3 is TGTGCCAGCAGTGACATGGCCTTATATAATTCACCCCTCCACTTT. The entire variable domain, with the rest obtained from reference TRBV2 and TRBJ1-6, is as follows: EPEVTQTPSHQVTQMGQEVILRCVPISNHLYFYWYRQILGQKVEFLVSFYNNEISEKSEIFDDQFSVERPDGSNFTLKIRSTKLEDSAMYFCASSDMALYNSPLHFGNGTRLTVT.

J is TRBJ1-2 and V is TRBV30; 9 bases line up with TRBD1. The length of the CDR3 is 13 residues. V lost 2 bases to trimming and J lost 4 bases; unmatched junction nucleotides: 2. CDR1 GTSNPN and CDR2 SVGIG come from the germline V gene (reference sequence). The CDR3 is CAWSPQGAYGYTF. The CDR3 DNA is TGTGCCTGGAGTCCACAGGGGGCCTATGGCTACACCTTC.

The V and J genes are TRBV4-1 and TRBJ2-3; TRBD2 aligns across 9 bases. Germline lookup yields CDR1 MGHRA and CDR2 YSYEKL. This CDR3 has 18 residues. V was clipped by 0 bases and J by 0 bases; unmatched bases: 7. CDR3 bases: TGCGCCAGCAGCCAAGATTGGGCTAGCGGGGTTAGCACAGATACGCAGTATTTT. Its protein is CASSQDWASGVSTDTQYF.

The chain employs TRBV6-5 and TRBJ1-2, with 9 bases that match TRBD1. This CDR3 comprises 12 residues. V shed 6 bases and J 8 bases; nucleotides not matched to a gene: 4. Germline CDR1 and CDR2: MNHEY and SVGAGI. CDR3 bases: TGTGCCAGCAGACAGGGGGCAAGAGGCTACACCTTC. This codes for CASRQGARGYTF.

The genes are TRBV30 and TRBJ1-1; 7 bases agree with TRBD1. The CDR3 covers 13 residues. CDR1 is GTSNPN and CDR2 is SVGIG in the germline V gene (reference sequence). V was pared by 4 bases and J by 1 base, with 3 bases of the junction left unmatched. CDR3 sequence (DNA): TGTGCCTGGACCAGACAGGGGAACACTGAAGCTTTCTTT. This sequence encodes CAWTRQGNTEAFF.

The CDR3 nucleotides are TGTGCCAGCAGCCTGAGACTAGCGGGGAGCTCCTACGAGCAGTACTTC. This gives the protein CASSLRLAGSSYEQYF. This chain links TRBV5-4 with TRBJ2-7, with 11 bases identical to TRBD2. CDR3 size: 16 residues. V lost 4 bases to trimming and J lost 0 bases; unmatched junction nucleotides: 6. Germline V gene lookup returns CDR1 SGHNT and CDR2 YYREEE (reference sequence).

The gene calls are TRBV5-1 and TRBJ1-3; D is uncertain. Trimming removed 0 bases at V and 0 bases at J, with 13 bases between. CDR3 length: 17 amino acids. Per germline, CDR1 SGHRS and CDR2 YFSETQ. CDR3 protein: CASSLADGGNSGNTIYF. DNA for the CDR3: TGCGCCAGCAGCTTGGCCGACGGCGGTAACTCTGGAAACACCATATATTTT.

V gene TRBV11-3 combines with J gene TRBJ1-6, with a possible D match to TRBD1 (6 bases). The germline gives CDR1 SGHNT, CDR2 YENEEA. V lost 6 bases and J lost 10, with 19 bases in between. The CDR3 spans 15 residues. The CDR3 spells CASRPNRVVQSPLHF. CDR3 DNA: TGTGCCAGCAGGCCTAACAGGGTGGTACAATCACCCCTCCACTTT.

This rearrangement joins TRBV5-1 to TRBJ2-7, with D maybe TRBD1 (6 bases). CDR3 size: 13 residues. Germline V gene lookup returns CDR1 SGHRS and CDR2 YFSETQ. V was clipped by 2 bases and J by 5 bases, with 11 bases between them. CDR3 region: CASSLPGVNEQYF. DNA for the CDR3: TGCGCCAGCAGCTTACCAGGGGTTAACGAGCAGTACTTC.

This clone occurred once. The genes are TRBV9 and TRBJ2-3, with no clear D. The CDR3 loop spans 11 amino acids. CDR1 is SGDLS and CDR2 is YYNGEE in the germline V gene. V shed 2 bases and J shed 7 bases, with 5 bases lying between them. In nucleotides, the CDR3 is TGTGCCAGCAGCGTTCAAAATACGCAGTATTTT. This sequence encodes CASSVQNTQYF.

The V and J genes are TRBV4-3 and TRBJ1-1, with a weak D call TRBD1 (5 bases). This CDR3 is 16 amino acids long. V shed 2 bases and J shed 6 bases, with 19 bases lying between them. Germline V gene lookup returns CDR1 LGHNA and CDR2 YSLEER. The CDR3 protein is CASSQTMAGGTAEAFF. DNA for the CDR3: TGCGCCAGCAGCCAAACCATGGCGGGGGGGACCGCTGAAGCTTTCTTT.

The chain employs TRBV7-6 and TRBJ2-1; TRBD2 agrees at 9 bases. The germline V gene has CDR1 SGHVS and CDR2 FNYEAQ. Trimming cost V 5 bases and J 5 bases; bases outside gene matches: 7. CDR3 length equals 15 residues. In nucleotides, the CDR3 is TGTGCCAGCAGCCCCTCTAGCGGGACAAACAATGAGCAGTTCTTC. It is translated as CASSPSSGTNNEQFF.

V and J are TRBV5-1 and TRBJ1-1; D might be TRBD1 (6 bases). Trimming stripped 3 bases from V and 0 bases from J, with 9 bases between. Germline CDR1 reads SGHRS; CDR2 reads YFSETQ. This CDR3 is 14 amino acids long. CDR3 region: CASSWGTLNTEAFF. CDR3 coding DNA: TGCGCCAGCAGCTGGGGGACACTGAACACTGAAGCTTTCTTT. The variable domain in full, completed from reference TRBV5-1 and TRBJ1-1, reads KAGVTQTPRYLIKTRGQQVTLSCSPISGHRSVSWYQQTPGQGLQFLFEYFSETQRNKGNFPGRFSGRQFSNSRSEMNVSTLELGDSALYLCASSWGTLNTEAFFGQGTRLTVV.

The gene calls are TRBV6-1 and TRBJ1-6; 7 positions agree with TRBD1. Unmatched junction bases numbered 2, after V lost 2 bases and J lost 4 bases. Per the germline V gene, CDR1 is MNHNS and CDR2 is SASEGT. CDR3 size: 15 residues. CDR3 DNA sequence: TGTGCCAGCAGTGAAACAGGGGCATATAATTCACCCCTCCACTTT. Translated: CASSETGAYNSPLHF.

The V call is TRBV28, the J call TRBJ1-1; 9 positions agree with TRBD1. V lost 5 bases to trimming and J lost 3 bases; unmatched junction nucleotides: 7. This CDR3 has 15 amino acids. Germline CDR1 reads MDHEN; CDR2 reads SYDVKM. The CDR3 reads CASSLTGGLYTEAFF. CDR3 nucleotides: TGTGCCAGCAGTCTTACAGGGGGCTTATACACTGAAGCTTTCTTT.

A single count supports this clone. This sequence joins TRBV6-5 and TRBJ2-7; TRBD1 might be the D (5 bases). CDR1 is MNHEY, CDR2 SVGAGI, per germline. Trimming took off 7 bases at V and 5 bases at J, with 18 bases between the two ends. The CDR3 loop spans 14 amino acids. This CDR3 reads CASNPTVGQDEQYF. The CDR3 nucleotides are TGTGCCAGCAACCCAACCGTAGGACAAGACGAGCAGTACTTC.